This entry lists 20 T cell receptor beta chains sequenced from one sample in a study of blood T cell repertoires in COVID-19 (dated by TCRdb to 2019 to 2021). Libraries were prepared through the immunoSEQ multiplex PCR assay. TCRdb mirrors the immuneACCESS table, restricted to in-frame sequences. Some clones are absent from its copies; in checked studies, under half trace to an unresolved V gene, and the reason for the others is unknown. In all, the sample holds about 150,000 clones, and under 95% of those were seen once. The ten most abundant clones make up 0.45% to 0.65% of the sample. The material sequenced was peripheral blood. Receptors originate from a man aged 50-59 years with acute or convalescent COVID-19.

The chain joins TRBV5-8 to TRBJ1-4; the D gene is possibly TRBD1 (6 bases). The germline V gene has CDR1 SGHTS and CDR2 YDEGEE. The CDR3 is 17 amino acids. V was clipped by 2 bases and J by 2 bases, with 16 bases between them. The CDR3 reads CASSLGQTLSTNEKLFF. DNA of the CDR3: TGTGCCAGCAGCTTAGGACAGACCTTGAGTACTAATGAAAAACTGTTTTTT.

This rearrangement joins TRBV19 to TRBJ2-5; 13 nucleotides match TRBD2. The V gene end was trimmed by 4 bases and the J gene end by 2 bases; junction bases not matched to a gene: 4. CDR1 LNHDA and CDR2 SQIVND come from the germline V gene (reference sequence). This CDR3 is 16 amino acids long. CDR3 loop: CASSRGTSGAQETQYF. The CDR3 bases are TGTGCCAGTAGTAGAGGGACTAGCGGGGCGCAAGAGACCCAGTACTTC.

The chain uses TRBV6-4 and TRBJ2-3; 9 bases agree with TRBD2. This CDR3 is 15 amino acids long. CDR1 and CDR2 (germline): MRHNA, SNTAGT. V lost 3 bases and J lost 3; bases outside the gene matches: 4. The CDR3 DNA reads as TGTGCCAGCAGTGAGGGGCTAGCGGGAACAGATACGCAGTATTTT. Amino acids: CASSEGLAGTDTQYF.

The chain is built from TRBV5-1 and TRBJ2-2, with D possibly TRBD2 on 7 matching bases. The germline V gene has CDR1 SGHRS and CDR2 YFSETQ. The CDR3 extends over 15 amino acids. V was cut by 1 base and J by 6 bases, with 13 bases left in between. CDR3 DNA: TGCGCCAGCAGCTTGATCGGGGGGCTGTCCGGGGAGCTGTTTTTT. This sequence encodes CASSLIGGLSGELFF.

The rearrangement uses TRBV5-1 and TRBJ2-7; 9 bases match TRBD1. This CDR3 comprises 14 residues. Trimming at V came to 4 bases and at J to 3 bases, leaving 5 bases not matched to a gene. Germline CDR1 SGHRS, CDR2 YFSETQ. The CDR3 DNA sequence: TGCGCCAGCAGCGGGGGGACAGGGAACTACGAGCAGTACTTC. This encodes CASSGGTGNYEQYF.

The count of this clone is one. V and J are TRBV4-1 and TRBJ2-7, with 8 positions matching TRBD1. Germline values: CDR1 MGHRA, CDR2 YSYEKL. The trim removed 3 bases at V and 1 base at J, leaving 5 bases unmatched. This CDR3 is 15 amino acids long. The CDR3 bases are TGCGCCAGCAGCCATACGGACAGGGTGTCCTACGAGCAGTACTTC. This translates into CASSHTDRVSYEQYF.

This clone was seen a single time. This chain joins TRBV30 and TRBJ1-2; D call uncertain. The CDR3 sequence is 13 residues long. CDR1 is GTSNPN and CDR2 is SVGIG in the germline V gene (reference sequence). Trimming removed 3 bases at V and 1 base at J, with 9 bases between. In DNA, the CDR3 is TGTGCCTGGAGATCTGGGCGTAACTATGGCTACACCTTC. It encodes CAWRSGRNYGYTF.

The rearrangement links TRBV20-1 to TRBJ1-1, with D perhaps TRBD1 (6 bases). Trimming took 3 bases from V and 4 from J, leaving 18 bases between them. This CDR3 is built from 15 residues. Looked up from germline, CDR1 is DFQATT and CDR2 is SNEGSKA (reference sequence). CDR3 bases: TGCAGTGCTAGTTCCTTCAGGGGACGGGGCACTGAAGCTTTCTTT. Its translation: CSASSFRGRGTEAFF.

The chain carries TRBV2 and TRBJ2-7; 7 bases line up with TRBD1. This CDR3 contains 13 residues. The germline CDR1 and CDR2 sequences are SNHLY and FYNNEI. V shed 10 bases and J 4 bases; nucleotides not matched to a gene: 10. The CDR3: CATATGLFYEQYF. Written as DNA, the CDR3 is TGTGCCACCGCGACAGGGCTTTTTTACGAGCAGTACTTC. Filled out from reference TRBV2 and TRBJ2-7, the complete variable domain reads EPEVTQTPSHQVTQMGQEVILRCVPISNHLYFYWYRQILGQKVEFLVSFYNNEISEKSEIFDDQFSVERPDGSNFTLKIRSTKLEDSAMYFCATATGLFYEQYFGPGTRLTVT.

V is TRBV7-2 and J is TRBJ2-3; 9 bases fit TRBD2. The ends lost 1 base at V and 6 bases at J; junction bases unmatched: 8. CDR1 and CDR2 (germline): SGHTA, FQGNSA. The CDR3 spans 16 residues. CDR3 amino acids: CASSLGGALAGDTQYF. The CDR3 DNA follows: TGTGCCAGCAGCTTAGGAGGCGCACTAGCGGGTGATACGCAGTATTTT.

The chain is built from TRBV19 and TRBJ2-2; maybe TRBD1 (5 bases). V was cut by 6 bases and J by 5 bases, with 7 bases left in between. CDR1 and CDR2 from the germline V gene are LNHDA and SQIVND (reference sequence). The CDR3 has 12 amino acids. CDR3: CASRTGTGELFF. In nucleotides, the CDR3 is TGTGCCAGTAGAACAGGAACCGGGGAGCTGTTTTTT.

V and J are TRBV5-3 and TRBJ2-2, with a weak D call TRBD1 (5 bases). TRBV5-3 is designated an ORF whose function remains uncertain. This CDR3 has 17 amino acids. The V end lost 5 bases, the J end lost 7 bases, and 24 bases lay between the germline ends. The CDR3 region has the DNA TGTGCCAGAAGTAATGGCTTGACAGCCAGGGCGATCGGGGAGCTGTTTTTT. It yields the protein CARSNGLTARAIGELFF.

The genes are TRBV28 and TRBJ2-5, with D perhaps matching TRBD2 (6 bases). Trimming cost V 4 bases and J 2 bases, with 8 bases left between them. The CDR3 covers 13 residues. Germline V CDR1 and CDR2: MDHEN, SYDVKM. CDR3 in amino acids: CASSYGTQETQYF. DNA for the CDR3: TGTGCCAGCAGTTACGGGACTCAAGAGACCCAGTACTTC. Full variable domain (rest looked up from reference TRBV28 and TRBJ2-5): DVKVTQSSRYLVKRTGEKVFLECVQDMDHENMFWYRQDPGLGLRLIYFSYDVKMKEKGDIPEGYSVSREKKERFSLILESASTNQTSMYLCASSYGTQETQYFGPGTRLLVL.

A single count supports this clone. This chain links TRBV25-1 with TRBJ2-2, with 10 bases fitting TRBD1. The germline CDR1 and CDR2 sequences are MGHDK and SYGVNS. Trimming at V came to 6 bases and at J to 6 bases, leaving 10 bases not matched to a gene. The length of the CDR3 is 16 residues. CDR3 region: CASRAPGTGESGELFF. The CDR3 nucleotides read TGTGCCAGCAGGGCCCCCGGGACAGGGGAATCCGGGGAGCTGTTTTTT.

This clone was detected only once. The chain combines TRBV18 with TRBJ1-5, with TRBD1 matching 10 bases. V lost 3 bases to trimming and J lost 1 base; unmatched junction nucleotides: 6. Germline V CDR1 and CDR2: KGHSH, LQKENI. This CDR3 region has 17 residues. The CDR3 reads CASSPGQGERSNQPQHF. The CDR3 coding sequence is TGTGCCAGCTCACCCGGACAGGGGGAACGGAGCAATCAGCCCCAGCATTTT.

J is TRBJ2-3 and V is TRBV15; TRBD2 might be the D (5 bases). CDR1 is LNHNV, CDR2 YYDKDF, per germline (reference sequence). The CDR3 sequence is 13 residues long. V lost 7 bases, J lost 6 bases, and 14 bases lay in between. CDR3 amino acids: CATTERNRDTQYF. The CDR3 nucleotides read TGTGCCACCACCGAGCGGAATCGTGATACGCAGTATTTT.

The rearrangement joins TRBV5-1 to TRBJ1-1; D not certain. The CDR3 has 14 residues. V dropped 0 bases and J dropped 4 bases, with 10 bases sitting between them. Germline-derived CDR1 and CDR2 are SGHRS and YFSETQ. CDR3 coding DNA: TGCGCCAGCAGCTTGGACGGAGAGGGCACTGAAGCTTTCTTT. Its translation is CASSLDGEGTEAFF.

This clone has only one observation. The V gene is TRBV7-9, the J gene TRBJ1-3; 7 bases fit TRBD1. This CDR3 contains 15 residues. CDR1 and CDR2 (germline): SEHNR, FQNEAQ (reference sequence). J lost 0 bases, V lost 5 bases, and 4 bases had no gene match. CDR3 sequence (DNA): TGTGCCAGCAGCCAAGACAGGGCCTCTGGAAACACCATATATTTT. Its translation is CASSQDRASGNTIYF. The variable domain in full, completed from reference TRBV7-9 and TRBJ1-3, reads DTGVSQNPRHKITKRGQNVTFRCDPISEHNRLYWYRQTLGQGPEFLTYFQNEAQLEKSRLLSDRFSAERPKGSFSTLEIQRTEQGDSAMYLCASSQDRASGNTIYFGEGSWLTVV.

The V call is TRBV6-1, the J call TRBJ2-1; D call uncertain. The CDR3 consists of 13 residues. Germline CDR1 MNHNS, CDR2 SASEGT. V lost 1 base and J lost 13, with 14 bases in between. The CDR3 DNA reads TGTGCCAGCAGTGAAGTGGGTGAGGCAGTACAGTTCTTC. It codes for CASSEVGEAVQFF.

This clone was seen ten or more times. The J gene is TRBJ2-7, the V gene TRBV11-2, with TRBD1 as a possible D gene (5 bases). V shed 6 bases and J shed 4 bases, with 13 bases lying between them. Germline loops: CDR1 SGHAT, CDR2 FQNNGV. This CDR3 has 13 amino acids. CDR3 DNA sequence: TGTGCCAGCAGTTCGATTAGGGGTTACGAGCAGTACGTC. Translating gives CASSSIRGYEQYV.